The rows below give T cell receptor beta chains drawn from one sample of a study of T cells in Graves' hyperthyroidism and ophthalmopathy. TCRdb ran MiXCR on the multiplex PCR reads and lists one entry per CDR3 protein. The sample holds around 250,000 distinct CDR3 sequences, 14% to 15% seen once. The sample comprised blood. These receptors were taken from a middle-aged woman with Graves' hyperthyroidism that later progressed to Graves' ophthalmopathy. The CDR3 runs from the conserved cysteine through the conserved F or W. D genes are given only for firm matches. Only part of the rows carry a size: once, few, many, or a class if the clone is expanded.

TRBJ2-1	TRBV6-2/TRBV6-3	TRBD2	many	CASSFSGSWKAYNEQFF	TGTGCCAGCAGTTTTAGCGGGAGTTGGAAGGCCTACAATGAGCAGTTCTTC
TRBJ2-3	TRBV19	TRBD2	NA	CAGSTRLAGFGDTQYF	TGTGCCGGTAGTACGCGACTAGCGGGATTTGGAGATACGCAGTATTTT
TRBJ2-3	TRBV12-3/TRBV12-4	NA	many	CGSSWDPGDLALADTQYF	TGTGGCAGCAGTTGGGACCCTGGGGATCTTGCGTTGGCAGATACGCAGTATTTT
TRBJ1-1	TRBV20-1	NA	many	CSAPHADTEAFF	TGCAGTGCTCCGCACGCAGACACTGAAGCTTTCTTT
TRBJ2-1	TRBV28	NA	many	CATEGQSSYNEQFF	TGTGCCACCGAGGGCCAGAGCTCCTACAATGAGCAGTTCTTC
TRBJ2-7	TRBV20-1	NA	NA	CSASDVGDQLSYEQYF	TGCAGTGCTAGTGATGTGGGGGATCAGCTCTCCTACGAGCAGTACTTC
TRBJ1-3	TRBV16	NA	few	CASSQRTISGNTIYF	TGTGCCAGCAGCCAAAGAACAATCTCTGGAAACACCATATATTTT
TRBJ2-1	TRBV12-3/TRBV12-4	TRBD2	many	CASSGLGLDNEQFF	TGTGCCAGCAGTGGACTGGGACTAGACAATGAGCAGTTCTTC
TRBJ2-2	TRBV19	NA	many	CASSGQGTNTGELFF	TGTGCCAGTAGTGGTCAGGGGACGAACACCGGGGAGCTGTTTTTT
TRBJ1-5	TRBV28	TRBD1	many	CASSRWTGAIASLANQPQHF	TGTGCCAGCAGTCGATGGACAGGGGCCATCGCTTCCTTAGCAAATCAGCCCCAGCATTTT
TRBJ2-6	TRBV18	TRBD1	few	CASSSQGASSGANVLTF	TGTGCCAGCTCATCACAGGGGGCCTCGTCTGGGGCCAACGTCCTGACTTTC
TRBJ2-1	TRBV6-1	TRBD2	many	CASRESGRANEQFF	TGTGCCAGCAGGGAGAGCGGGAGGGCTAATGAGCAGTTCTTC
TRBJ2-3	TRBV12-3/TRBV12-4	TRBD1	many	CASSLRQGVDTQYF	TGTGCCAGCAGTTTAAGGCAGGGGGTAGATACGCAGTATTTT
TRBJ2-1	TRBV6-2/TRBV6-3	NA	many	CASLNQRTFNNEQFF	TGTGCCAGCTTGAATCAGCGGACCTTTAACAATGAGCAGTTCTTC
TRBJ2-1	TRBV20-1	NA	once	CSASRQGGNEQFF	TGCAGTGCTAGTCGGCAGGGGGGGAATGAGCAGTTCTTC
TRBJ1-4	TRBV20-1	NA	many	CSAGRFSLRNEKLFF	TGCAGTGCTGGGAGATTCAGCCTCCGAAATGAAAAACTGTTTTTT
TRBJ2-1	TRBV12-3/TRBV12-4	NA	many	CASSVTSNEQFF	TGTGCCAGCAGTGTAACTAGCAATGAGCAGTTCTTC
TRBJ2-3	TRBV10-2	TRBD2	NA	CASIPGLADTDTQYF	TGCGCCAGCATCCCGGGACTAGCGGACACAGATACGCAGTATTTT
TRBJ2-1	TRBV9	TRBD2	few	CASSAGLAGGYNEQFF	TGTGCCAGCAGCGCCGGACTAGCGGGAGGGTACAATGAGCAGTTCTTC
TRBJ2-2	TRBV2	NA	many	CASQKTGNTGELFF	TGTGCCAGCCAGAAGACAGGGAACACCGGGGAGCTGTTTTTT
TRBJ2-2	TRBV3-1	NA	many	CASSQDSTGELFF	TGTGCCAGCAGCCAAGATAGCACCGGGGAGCTGTTTTTT
TRBJ1-1	TRBV28	NA	many	CASSLYQGSNTEAFF	TGTGCCAGCAGTTTATATCAGGGTTCGAACACTGAAGCTTTCTTT
TRBJ2-3	TRBV5-1	NA	many	CASSLRAGRDTQYF	TGCGCCAGCAGCTTGAGGGCGGGGAGAGATACGCAGTATTTT
TRBJ2-3	TRBV10-3	NA	many	CAISSHWGRLPSATDTQYF	TGTGCCATCAGTTCCCACTGGGGGAGGCTACCTAGTGCCACAGATACGCAGTATTTT
TRBJ1-4	TRBV4-1	NA	many	CASSRRQETNEKLFF	TGCGCCAGCAGCCGCCGACAGGAGACTAATGAAAAACTGTTTTTT
TRBJ2-1	TRBV20-1	NA	many	CSSPWANHNEQFF	TGCAGTTCTCCGTGGGCTAACCACAATGAGCAGTTCTTC
TRBJ1-6	TRBV6-6	NA	many	CASSYSNRENSPLHF	TGTGCCAGCAGTTACTCGAACAGGGAGAATTCACCCCTCCACTTT
TRBJ2-3	TRBV18	TRBD2	NA	CASSRGLAGGSTDTQYF	TGTGCCAGCTCAAGGGGACTAGCGGGAGGCTCCACAGATACGCAGTATTTT
TRBJ2-1	TRBV5-4	NA	many	CASSLGQGWHEQFF	TGTGCCAGCAGCTTGGGGCAGGGGTGGCATGAGCAGTTCTTC
TRBJ2-1	TRBV25-1	NA	NA	CASSDYPRGMRYNEQFF	TGTGCCAGCAGTGACTACCCCCGGGGGATGAGGTACAATGAGCAGTTCTTC
TRBJ2-7	TRBV10-3	NA	many	CAISELDEQYF	TGTGCCATCAGTGAGCTTGACGAGCAGTACTTC
TRBJ1-3	TRBV10-3	NA	many	CAISDFQAGNTIYF	TGTGCCATCAGTGACTTTCAGGCTGGAAACACCATATATTTT
TRBJ1-1	TRBV28	TRBD1	many	CASSYRGRTEAFF	TGTGCCAGCAGTTACAGGGGGCGGACTGAAGCTTTCTTT
TRBJ2-1	TRBV3-1	TRBD2	few	CASSTQTSGAYNEQFF	TGTGCCAGCAGCACCCAGACTAGCGGAGCTTACAATGAGCAGTTCTTC
TRBJ2-7	TRBV6-2/TRBV6-3	NA	many	CASSYSGRAEQYF	TGTGCCAGCAGTTACTCGGGCAGGGCCGAGCAGTACTTC
TRBJ1-1	TRBV2	TRBD1	many	CASIYRGLNTEAFF	TGTGCCAGCATCTACAGGGGGTTAAACACTGAAGCTTTCTTT
TRBJ2-1	TRBV14	NA	many	CASSQAQVGEQFF	TGTGCCAGCAGCCAAGCCCAAGTTGGTGAGCAGTTCTTC
TRBJ2-1	TRBV19	NA	many	CASGGPKGTYNEQFF	TGTGCCAGTGGAGGGCCCAAAGGGACCTACAATGAGCAGTTCTTC
TRBJ1-6	TRBV3-1	NA	NA	CASSRGVLLNSPLHF	TGTGCCAGCAGCCGAGGGGTGCTCCTTAATTCACCCCTCCACTTT
TRBJ2-1	TRBV14	NA	many	CASSQDLSYNEQFF	TGTGCCAGCAGCCAAGATCTTTCCTACAATGAGCAGTTCTTC
TRBJ1-5	TRBV27	TRBD1	many	CASSGGTGPPLSNQPQHF	TGTGCCAGCAGTGGCGGGACAGGCCCTCCACTTAGCAATCAGCCCCAGCATTTT
TRBJ2-2	TRBV6-1	TRBD1	many	CASTRMQGAGGELFF	TGTGCCAGCACCCGGATGCAGGGGGCAGGCGGGGAGCTGTTTTTT
TRBJ2-2	TRBV9	NA	few	CASSVGSVAREALSAGELFF	TGTGCCAGCAGCGTAGGGTCCGTTGCCAGGGAAGCATTGAGCGCCGGGGAGCTGTTTTTT
TRBJ1-3	TRBV6-1	NA	many	CATHPMGRSGNTIYF	TGTGCCACCCATCCCATGGGCCGCTCTGGAAACACCATATATTTT
TRBJ2-2	TRBV27	NA	many	CATSNTGELFF	TGTGCCACCTCGAACACCGGGGAGCTGTTTTTT
TRBJ2-5	TRBV11-2	NA	many	CASSLARGETQYF	TGTGCCAGCAGCTTAGCCAGGGGCGAGACCCAGTACTTC
TRBJ2-1	TRBV11-2	NA	many	CASSLGRGINEQFF	TGTGCCAGCAGCTTAGGCCGGGGGATCAATGAGCAGTTCTTC
TRBJ2-7	TRBV6-1	NA	many	CASSSLGETGSYEQYF	TGTGCCAGCAGTTCGCTGGGAGAGACAGGCTCCTACGAGCAGTACTTC
TRBJ2-5	TRBV20-1	TRBD1	many	CSARTGGVGETQYF	TGCAGTGCTCGGACAGGGGGCGTAGGTGAGACCCAGTACTTC
TRBJ2-1	TRBV20-1	NA	many	CSARDRERNYNEQFF	TGCAGTGCTAGAGATCGAGAGCGGAACTACAATGAGCAGTTCTTC
TRBJ2-1	TRBV6-5	NA	NA	CASSYSDFSEQFF	TGTGCCAGCAGTTACTCGGACTTCAGTGAGCAGTTCTTC
TRBJ2-2	TRBV2	NA	many	CASSEGARTALFF	TGTGCCAGCAGTGAAGGGGCGAGGACCGCGCTGTTTTTT
TRBJ2-1	TRBV27	NA	many	CASSLSSAYYNEQFF	TGTGCCAGCAGTTTATCGTCGGCTTATTACAATGAGCAGTTCTTC
TRBJ2-1	TRBV20-1	TRBD2	NA	CSATSGYNEQFF	TGCAGTGCTACTAGCGGCTACAATGAGCAGTTCTTC
TRBJ2-2	TRBV4-1	TRBD1	many	CASSTTDRAGELFF	TGCGCCAGCAGCACCACTGACAGGGCCGGGGAGCTGTTTTTT
TRBJ2-7	TRBV5-1	NA	NA	CASSWTRDNIYEQYF	TGCGCCAGCAGCTGGACCCGGGACAACATCTACGAGCAGTACTTC
TRBJ2-7	TRBV12-5	NA	few	CASGLGHGPGEQYF	TGTGCTAGTGGTTTGGGACACGGACCGGGCGAGCAGTACTTC